The source of this TCR beta chain is a study of high-grade serous ovarian cancer treatment subgroups. Across the study: Each sample yielded on average roughly 7,000 unique TCR beta rearrangements from approximately 13,000 reads.

Libraries were prepared by immunoSEQ multiplex PCR; TCRdb keeps only in-frame clonotypes and omits some of them. The sample has about 12,000 clones; over 75% are singletons. This CDR3 is 15 amino acids long. Germline CDR1 and CDR2: GTSNPN and SVGIG (reference sequence). Trimming cost V 0 bases and J 2 bases, with 8 bases left between them. Tumor samples were obtained before definitive surgery or chemotherapy. The chain combines TRBV30 with TRBJ2-6; D is unclear. The sequencing sample was made of tumor tissue. This TCR came from a human donor with high-grade serous ovarian cancer. Here the CDR3 reads CAWSVHGAGANVLTF. Written as DNA, the CDR3 is TGTGCCTGGAGTGTACATGGGGCTGGGGCCAACGTCCTGACTTTC.